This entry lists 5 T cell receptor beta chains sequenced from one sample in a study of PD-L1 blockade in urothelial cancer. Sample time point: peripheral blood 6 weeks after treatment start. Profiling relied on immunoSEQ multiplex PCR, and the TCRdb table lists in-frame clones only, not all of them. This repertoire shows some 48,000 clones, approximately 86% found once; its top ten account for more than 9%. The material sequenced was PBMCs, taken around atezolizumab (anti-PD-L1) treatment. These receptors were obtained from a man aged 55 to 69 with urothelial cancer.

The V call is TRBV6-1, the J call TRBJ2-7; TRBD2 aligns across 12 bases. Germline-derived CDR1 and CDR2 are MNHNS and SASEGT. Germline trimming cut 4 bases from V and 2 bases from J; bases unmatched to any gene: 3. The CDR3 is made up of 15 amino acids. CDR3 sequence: CASSATSGGPYEQYF. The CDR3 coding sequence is TGTGCCAGCAGTGCGACTAGCGGGGGACCCTACGAGCAGTACTTC.

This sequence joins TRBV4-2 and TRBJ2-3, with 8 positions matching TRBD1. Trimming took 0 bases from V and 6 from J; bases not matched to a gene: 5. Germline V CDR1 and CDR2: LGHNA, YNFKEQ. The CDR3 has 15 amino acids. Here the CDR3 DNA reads TGTGCCAGCAGCCAAGAGGGACAGGATTTGGATACGCAGTATTTT. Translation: CASSQEGQDLDTQYF.

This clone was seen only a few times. CDR3 nucleotide sequence: TGCAGCGTTGCCCTGTCAGGGGGCGGTACTGAAGCTTTCTTT. Translated: CSVALSGGGTEAFF. V and J are TRBV29-1 and TRBJ1-1; 8 bases line up with TRBD1. Germline-derived CDR1 and CDR2 are SQVTM and ANQGSEA. V trimming: 4 bases; J trimming: 5 bases; junction bases outside the gene matches: 9. This CDR3 is built from 14 residues.

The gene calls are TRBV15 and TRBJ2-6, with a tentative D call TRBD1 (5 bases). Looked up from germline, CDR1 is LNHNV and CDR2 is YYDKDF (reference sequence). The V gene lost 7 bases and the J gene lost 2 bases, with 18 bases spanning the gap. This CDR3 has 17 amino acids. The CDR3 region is CATTTPGMATGANVLTF. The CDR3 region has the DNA TGTGCCACCACCACCCCAGGGATGGCCACTGGGGCCAACGTCCTGACTTTC.

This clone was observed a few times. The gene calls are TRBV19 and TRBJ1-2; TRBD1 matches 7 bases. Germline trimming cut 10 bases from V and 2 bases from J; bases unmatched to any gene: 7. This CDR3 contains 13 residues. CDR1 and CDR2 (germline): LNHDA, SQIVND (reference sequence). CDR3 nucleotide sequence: TGTGCCACCAAACAGGGGCCGAACTATGGCTACACCTTC. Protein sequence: CATKQGPNYGYTF. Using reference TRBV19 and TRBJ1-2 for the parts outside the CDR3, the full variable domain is DGGITQSPKYLFRKEGQNVTLSCEQNLNHDAMYWYRQDPGQGLRLIYYSQIVNDFQKGDIAEGYSVSREKKESFPLTVTSAQKNPTAFYLCATKQGPNYGYTFGSGTRLTVV.